Described below is a single T cell receptor beta chain sequence and its context. V shed 7 bases and J 2 bases; nucleotides not matched to a gene: 6. Per germline, CDR1 SQVTM and CDR2 ANQGSEA. CDR3 length: 14 amino acids. Preparation of the TCRbeta library involved a method that used unique molecular identifiers. TCRdb used MiXCR to reprocess the PCR reads, holding one entry per CDR3 protein. Of some 500,000 distinct CDR3 sequences in the sample, about 18% were seen once. The data are from a study of T-cell reconstitution after alpha-beta-depleted transplantation in children. Sequenced material: PBMCs from the stem cell graft donor, taken from the stem cell graft. This TCR came from a human donor who donated a stem cell graft to a child with acute lymphoblastic leukemia. The rearrangement joins TRBV29-1 to TRBJ2-3; TRBD2 matches 10 bases. This CDR3 reads CSAMTSGYTDTQYF. The CDR3, as DNA: TGCAGCGCTATGACTAGCGGGTACACAGATACGCAGTATTTT.